What follows is one T cell receptor (beta chain) and its context. This entry is derived from a study of blood T cell repertoires in COVID-19. The overall study: Some COVID-19 samples were acute and others convalescent; all came from the United States, Italy and Spain.

Germline V gives CDR1 MNHEY, CDR2 SVGEGT. The trim removed 0 bases at V and 6 bases at J, leaving 6 bases unmatched. The CDR3 contains 15 residues. As originally analysed: Nucleated cell counts were estimated from reference gene primer amplification. Profiled with immunoSEQ multiplex PCR; TCRdb holds only in-frame clones, not every one. V, J and clone size derive from that table, while D and trimming were established from the DNA sequence. The sample contains roughly 190,000 clones, around 83% of which appear only once. The receptor's source is a woman aged 60-70 years with acute or convalescent COVID-19. What was sequenced was peripheral blood. The chain recombines TRBV6-2 or TRBV6-3 with TRBJ1-2; the match to TRBD1 covers 8 bases. CDR3 bases: TGTGCCAGCAGTTACTCGGACAGGGCGAGGGATGGCTACACCTTC. Amino acid sequence: CASSYSDRARDGYTF.